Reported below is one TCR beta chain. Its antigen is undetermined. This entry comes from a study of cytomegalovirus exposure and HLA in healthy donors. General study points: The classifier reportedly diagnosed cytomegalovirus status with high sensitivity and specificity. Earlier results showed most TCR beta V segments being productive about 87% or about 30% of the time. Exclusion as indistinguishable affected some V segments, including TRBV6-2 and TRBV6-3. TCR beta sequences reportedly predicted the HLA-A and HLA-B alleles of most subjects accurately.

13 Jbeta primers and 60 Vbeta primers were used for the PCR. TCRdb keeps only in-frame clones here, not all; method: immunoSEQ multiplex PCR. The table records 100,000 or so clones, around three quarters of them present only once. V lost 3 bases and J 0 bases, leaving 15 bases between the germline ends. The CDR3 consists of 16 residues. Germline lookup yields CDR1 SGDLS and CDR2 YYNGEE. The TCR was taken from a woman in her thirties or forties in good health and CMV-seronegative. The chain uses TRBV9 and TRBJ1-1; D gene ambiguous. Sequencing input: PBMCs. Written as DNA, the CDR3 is TGTGCCAGCAGCGCCCCCACAAGAGGTTTGAACACTGAAGCTTTCTTT. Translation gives CASSAPTRGLNTEAFF. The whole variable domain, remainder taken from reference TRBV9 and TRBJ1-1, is DSGVTQTPKHLITATGQRVTLRCSPRSGDLSVYWYQQSLDQGLQFLIQYYNGEERAKGNILERFSAQQFPDLHSELNLSSLELGDSALYFCASSAPTRGLNTEAFFGQGTRLTVV.